The 23 T cell receptor beta chains below all came from one sample that was sequenced in a study of blood T cell repertoires in COVID-19. The method was immunoSEQ multiplex PCR; TCRdb's version includes in-frame clones alone and lacks a portion of them. The sample lists about 250,000 clones; about nine tenths were seen once. Sequences were obtained from PBMCs or T cells enriched from blood (not recorded which). These receptors were obtained from a young woman who had recovered from COVID-19.

The chain combines TRBV7-2 with TRBJ2-3, with a tentative D call TRBD1 (6 bases). V was trimmed by 0 bases and J by 2 bases, leaving 6 bases between them. This CDR3 comprises 14 residues. Germline V gene lookup returns CDR1 SGHTA and CDR2 FQGNSA. CDR3: CASSLAGATDTQYF. The CDR3 DNA reads TGTGCCAGCAGCTTAGCGGGGGCCACAGATACGCAGTATTTT.

The chain links TRBV27 to TRBJ2-7; D is ambiguous. Trimming shortened V by 2 bases and J by 0 bases, and 11 bases separated the two germline ends. CDR1 and CDR2 from the germline V gene are MNHEY and SMNVEV (reference sequence). CDR3 length: 15 amino acids. CDR3: CASSLLASDSYEQYF. The CDR3 nucleotides are TGTGCCAGCAGTTTACTGGCGAGCGACTCCTACGAGCAGTACTTC.

The rearrangement joins TRBV2 to TRBJ1-1, with D possibly matching TRBD1 (5 bases). Trimming removed 5 bases at V and 4 bases at J, with 14 bases between. CDR3 length: 14 residues. Looked up from germline, CDR1 is SNHLY and CDR2 is FYNNEI. The CDR3: CASSPRVGSTEAFF. The CDR3 DNA reads as TGTGCCAGCAGTCCCAGGGTCGGAAGCACTGAAGCTTTCTTT.

This chain connects TRBV13 to TRBJ1-5; D is undetermined. Germline V gene lookup returns CDR1 PRHDT and CDR2 FYEKMQ (reference sequence). Trimming cost V 0 bases and J 1 base, with 7 bases left between them. This CDR3 region has 15 residues. CDR3 sequence reads: CASSLGPGSNQPQHF. Written as DNA, the CDR3 is TGTGCCAGCAGCTTAGGCCCGGGAAGCAATCAGCCCCAGCATTTT.

The rearrangement joins TRBV6-5 to TRBJ1-1; the D is unclear. The CDR3 has 16 amino acids. Germline CDR1 is MNHEY and CDR2 is SVGAGI. V was cut by 2 bases and J by 1 base, with 14 bases left in between. Written as DNA, the CDR3 is TGTGCCAGCAGTTACGGTGGAGCTTTAGAGAACACTGAAGCTTTCTTT. Residues: CASSYGGALENTEAFF.

The chain joins TRBV18 to TRBJ1-1; D uncertain. This CDR3 region has 18 residues. The germline gives CDR1 KGHSH, CDR2 LQKENI. Trimming cost V 0 bases and J 0 bases, with 17 bases left between them. Here the CDR3 reads CASSPPRGLSQMNTEAFF. The DNA for the CDR3 is TGTGCCAGCTCACCACCAAGAGGGCTCAGTCAAATGAACACTGAAGCTTTCTTT. Combining the CDR3 with reference TRBV18 and TRBJ1-1 gives the whole variable domain NAGVMQNPRHLVRRRGQEARLRCSPMKGHSHVYWYRQLPEEGLKFMVYLQKENIIDESGMPKERFSAEFPKEGPSILRIQQVVRGDSAAYFCASSPPRGLSQMNTEAFFGQGTRLTVV.

This clone appeared once. This sequence joins TRBV28 and TRBJ1-4; a possible D gene is TRBD1 (5 bases). This CDR3 region has 15 residues. The V end lost 8 bases, the J end lost 0 bases, and 13 bases lay between the germline ends. Looked up from germline, CDR1 is MDHEN and CDR2 is SYDVKM. The CDR3: CASRGWGATNEKLFF. The CDR3 DNA follows: TGTGCCAGCCGGGGGTGGGGAGCAACTAATGAAAAACTGTTTTTT.

This rearrangement joins TRBV12-5 to TRBJ2-5, with D maybe TRBD2 (5 bases). Trimming left V 7 bases short and J 5 bases short, with 14 bases between. Germline V gene lookup returns CDR1 LGHNT and CDR2 FRNRAP. The CDR3 is 13 residues long. This chain's CDR3 is CASAWERLETQYF. The CDR3 DNA is TGTGCTAGTGCCTGGGAGAGGCTGGAGACCCAGTACTTC.

V and J are TRBV3-1 (or the pseudogene TRBV3-2) and TRBJ1-2; weak D call: TRBD1 (5 bases). CDR3 length equals 14 residues. The germline gives CDR1 LGHDT, CDR2 YNNKEL (reference sequence). Trimming left V 2 bases short and J 9 bases short, with 16 bases between. CDR3 protein: CASSQLSGPGRYTF. The CDR3 nucleotides read TGTGCCAGCAGCCAACTTTCAGGGCCCGGGCGCTACACCTTC.

The chain carries TRBV9 and TRBJ1-1; TRBD1 agrees at 7 bases. Germline loops: CDR1 SGDLS, CDR2 YYNGEE. J lost 4 bases, V lost 0 bases, and 6 bases had no gene match. The CDR3 covers 15 residues. The CDR3 loop is CASSVGGNRGTEAFF. CDR3 DNA sequence: TGTGCCAGCAGCGTAGGAGGCAACAGGGGCACTGAAGCTTTCTTT.

The chain links TRBV12-5 to TRBJ1-2, with 7 bases that match TRBD1. Germline V CDR1 and CDR2: LGHNT, FRNRAP. The CDR3 covers 14 residues. J gave up 8 bases and V 3 bases, and 9 bases lay outside the gene matches. CDR3 in amino acids: CASGFQDRAGGYTF. The CDR3 nucleotides are TGTGCTAGTGGTTTCCAAGACAGGGCAGGGGGCTACACCTTC.

V usage is TRBV4-3 and J usage is TRBJ2-7; TRBD1 agrees at 9 bases. The CDR3 has 16 amino acids. Germline V gene lookup returns CDR1 LGHNA and CDR2 YSLEER. J gave up 1 base and V 2 bases, and 6 bases lay outside the gene matches. CDR3 in amino acids: CASSQISGQGSYEQYF. DNA of the CDR3: TGCGCCAGCAGCCAAATTTCGGGACAGGGATCCTACGAGCAGTACTTC.

V and J are TRBV9 and TRBJ1-6; weak D call: TRBD1 (6 bases). V lost 3 bases and J lost 10, with 11 bases in between. The CDR3 contains 13 residues. Looked up from germline, CDR1 is SGDLS and CDR2 is YYNGEE. The CDR3 protein is CASSGMDRSPLHF. For the CDR3, the DNA is TGTGCCAGCAGCGGAATGGACAGATCACCCCTCCACTTT.

The J gene is TRBJ1-2, the V gene TRBV4-2; D is possibly TRBD1 (5 bases). The ends were cut back, 0 bases at V and 0 bases at J, with 11 bases in the middle. The length of the CDR3 is 16 residues. CDR1 is LGHNA, CDR2 YNFKEQ, per germline. The CDR3 region is CASSQDRGIANYGYTF. CDR3 in DNA: TGTGCCAGCAGCCAAGATCGGGGGATAGCTAACTATGGCTACACCTTC.

Turning to this clone: The junction does not match germline at one end; this may be a read error. The rearrangement uses TRBV28 and TRBJ1-2; D unresolved. CDR3 length equals 12 residues. CDR1 is MDHEN and CDR2 is SYDVKM in the germline V gene. CDR3 nucleotide sequence: TGTGCCAGCAGTTTATCAGAGACCCCGGGAGCCTTC. This encodes CASSLSETPGAF.

The chain has TRBV28 and TRBJ1-1; 7 nucleotides agree with TRBD1. CDR1 is MDHEN, CDR2 SYDVKM, per germline. V was clipped by 7 bases and J by 0 bases; unmatched bases: 5. This CDR3 spans 14 amino acids. CDR3 loop: CASTMGQLNTEAFF. The CDR3 bases are TGTGCCAGCACCATGGGACAGCTGAACACTGAAGCTTTCTTT.

This clone came up once. The V and J genes are TRBV2 and TRBJ1-5; weak D call: TRBD1 (5 bases). V lost 4 bases and J 4 bases, leaving 17 bases between the germline ends. The CDR3 spans 16 residues. Germline values: CDR1 SNHLY, CDR2 FYNNEI. For the CDR3, the DNA is TGTGCCAGCAGTGGTAGGTTGGCAGGGCCAAATCAGCCCCAGCATTTT. Residues: CASSGRLAGPNQPQHF.

The chain links TRBV15 to TRBJ2-1; 8 bases map to TRBD1. Per the germline V gene, CDR1 is LNHNV and CDR2 is YYDKDF (reference sequence). This CDR3 has 15 amino acids. The trim removed 1 base at V and 7 bases at J, leaving 6 bases unmatched. The chain's CDR3 is CATSRGQGAWNEQFF. The CDR3, as DNA: TGTGCCACCAGCAGAGGTCAGGGGGCTTGGAATGAGCAGTTCTTC.

This chain joins TRBV4-1 and TRBJ2-7, with TRBD1 matching 9 bases. The CDR3 is 16 residues long. The germline V gene has CDR1 MGHRA and CDR2 YSYEKL. V was pared by 0 bases and J by 4 bases, with 7 bases of the junction left unmatched. The CDR3 reads CASSQDLTGQGYEQYF. CDR3 nucleotides: TGCGCCAGCAGCCAAGATCTTACGGGACAGGGTTACGAGCAGTACTTC.

V gene TRBV27 combines with J gene TRBJ1-1; D is possibly TRBD1 (5 bases). The V end was cut by 7 bases, the J end by 5 bases, with 20 bases between. In germline, CDR1 is MNHEY, CDR2 SMNVEV (reference sequence). The CDR3 spans 15 residues. This CDR3 reads CASTGRGKSVTEAFF. Written as DNA, the CDR3 is TGTGCCAGCACCGGGAGGGGAAAGTCGGTAACTGAAGCTTTCTTT.

V gene TRBV5-6 combines with J gene TRBJ2-1; TRBD2 might be the D (6 bases). The CDR3 is 16 residues long. Germline V CDR1 and CDR2: SGHDT, YYEEEE. Trimming cost V 0 bases and J 10 bases, with 20 bases left between them. The CDR3 region has the DNA TGTGCCAGCAGCTTGGCCGGGAGAGGTAGGCGAAGGGAGCAGTTCTTC. Protein sequence: CASSLAGRGRRREQFF.

The chain is built from TRBV4-2 and TRBJ2-2, with 7 bases lining up with TRBD1. The J segment lost 3 bases and the V segment lost 4 bases, leaving 5 bases of the junction unmatched. CDR1 and CDR2 from the germline V gene are LGHNA and YNFKEQ. CDR3 length: 15 residues. The CDR3 protein is CASSRQGRDTGELFF. CDR3 coding DNA: TGTGCCAGCAGCCGACAGGGCAGGGACACCGGGGAGCTGTTTTTT.

This chain links TRBV27 with TRBJ1-2; TRBD1 agrees at 7 bases. Losses at the gene ends were 4 bases for V and 3 bases for J; bases not matched to a gene: 14. The germline gives CDR1 MNHEY, CDR2 SMNVEV (reference sequence). The CDR3 covers 17 residues. CDR3 coding DNA: TGTGCCAGCAGTTCCCGACAGGGAGCCCGGGGGTACTATGGCTACACCTTC. As protein: CASSSRQGARGYYGYTF.